The sequence of this T cell receptor beta chain was determined in a study of CD8+ T cells in alopecia areata. At the level of the study: Among treated patients, oral tofacitinib was administered at 5 to 10 mg twice daily.

Germline V gene data show CDR1 as GTSNPN and CDR2 as SVGIG (reference sequence). This CDR3 has 12 residues. V lost 2 bases, J lost 8 bases, and 9 bases lay in between. Isolated RNA was reverse transcribed into cDNA used as the sequencing template. Measured with immunoSEQ multiplex PCR; TCRdb has only the in-frame clones, and not every one. The profile shows approximately 210,000 clones, 64% of them singletons. Stated treatment: oral pan-JAK inhibitor, 5-10 mg twice daily. Investigators sorted PBMCs to obtain both CD4+ and CD8+ T cells. V usage is TRBV30 and J usage is TRBJ2-2; D perhaps matches TRBD2 (5 bases). Sequencing used CD4+ T cells sorted from blood, obtained around week 50, from a patient treated with tofacitinib. This TCR derives from a human donor with alopecia areata. The CDR3 spells CAWSFGDGELFF. CDR3 nucleotide sequence: TGTGCCTGGAGTTTCGGGGATGGGGAGCTGTTTTTT.